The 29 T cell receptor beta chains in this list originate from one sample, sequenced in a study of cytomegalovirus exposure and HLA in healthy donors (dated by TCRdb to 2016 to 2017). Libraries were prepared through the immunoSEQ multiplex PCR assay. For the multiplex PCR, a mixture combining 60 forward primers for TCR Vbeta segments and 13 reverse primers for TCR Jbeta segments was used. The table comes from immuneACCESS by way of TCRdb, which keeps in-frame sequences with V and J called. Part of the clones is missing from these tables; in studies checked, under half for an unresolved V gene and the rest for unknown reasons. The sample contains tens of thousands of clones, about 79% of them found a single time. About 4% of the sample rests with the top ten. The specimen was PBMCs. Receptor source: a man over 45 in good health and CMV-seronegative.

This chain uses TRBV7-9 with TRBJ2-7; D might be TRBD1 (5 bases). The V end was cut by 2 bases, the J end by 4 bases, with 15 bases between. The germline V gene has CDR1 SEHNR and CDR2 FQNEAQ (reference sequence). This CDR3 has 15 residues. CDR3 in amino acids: CASSLQQGGAYEQYF. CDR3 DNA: TGTGCCAGCAGCTTACAGCAGGGCGGAGCTTACGAGCAGTACTTC.

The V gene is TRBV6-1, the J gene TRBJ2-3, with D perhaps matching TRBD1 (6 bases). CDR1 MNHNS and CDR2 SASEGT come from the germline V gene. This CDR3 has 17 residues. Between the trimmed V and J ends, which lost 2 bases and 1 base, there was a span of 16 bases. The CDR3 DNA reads TGTGCCAGCAGTGAATGGGGGCAGGGGCAGGGCACAGATACGCAGTATTTT. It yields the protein CASSEWGQGQGTDTQYF.

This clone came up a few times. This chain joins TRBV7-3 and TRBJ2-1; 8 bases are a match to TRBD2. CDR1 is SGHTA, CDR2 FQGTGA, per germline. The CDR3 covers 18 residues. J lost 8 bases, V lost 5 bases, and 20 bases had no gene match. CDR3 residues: CASSPLAGLNGRAHEQFF. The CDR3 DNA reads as TGTGCCAGCAGCCCGTTGGCTGGGTTGAACGGGAGGGCCCATGAGCAGTTCTTC.

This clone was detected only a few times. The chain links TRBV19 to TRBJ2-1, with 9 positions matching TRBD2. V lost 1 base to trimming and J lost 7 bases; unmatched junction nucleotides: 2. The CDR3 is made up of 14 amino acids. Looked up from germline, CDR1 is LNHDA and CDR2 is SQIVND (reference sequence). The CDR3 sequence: CASSIGLAVNEQFF. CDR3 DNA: TGTGCCAGTAGTATAGGACTAGCGGTTAATGAGCAGTTCTTC.

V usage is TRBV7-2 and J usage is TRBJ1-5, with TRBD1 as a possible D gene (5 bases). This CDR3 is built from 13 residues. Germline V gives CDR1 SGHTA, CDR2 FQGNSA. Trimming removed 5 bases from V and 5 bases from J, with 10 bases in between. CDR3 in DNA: TGTGCCAGCAGCCACGACAGTTATCAGCCCCAGCATTTT. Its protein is CASSHDSYQPQHF.

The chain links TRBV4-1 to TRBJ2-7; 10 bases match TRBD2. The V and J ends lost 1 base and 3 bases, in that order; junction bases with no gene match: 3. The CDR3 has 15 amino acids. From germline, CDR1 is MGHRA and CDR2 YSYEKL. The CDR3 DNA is TGCGCCAGCAGCCAAGGTCCTAGCGGGAGCTACGAGCAGTACTTC. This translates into CASSQGPSGSYEQYF.

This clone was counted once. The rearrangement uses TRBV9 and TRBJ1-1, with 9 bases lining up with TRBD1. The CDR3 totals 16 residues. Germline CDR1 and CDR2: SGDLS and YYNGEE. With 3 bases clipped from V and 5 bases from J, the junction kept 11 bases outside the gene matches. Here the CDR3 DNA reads TGTGCCAGCAGCGAGTCCCAGACAGGGGGGAGGACTGAAGCTTTCTTT. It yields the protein CASSESQTGGRTEAFF.

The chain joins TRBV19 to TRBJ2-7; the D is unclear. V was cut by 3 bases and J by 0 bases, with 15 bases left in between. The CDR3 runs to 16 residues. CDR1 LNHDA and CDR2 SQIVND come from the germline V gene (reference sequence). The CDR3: CASSMVAGRGSYEQYF. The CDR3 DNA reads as TGTGCCAGTAGTATGGTTGCCGGCCGAGGCTCCTACGAGCAGTACTTC.

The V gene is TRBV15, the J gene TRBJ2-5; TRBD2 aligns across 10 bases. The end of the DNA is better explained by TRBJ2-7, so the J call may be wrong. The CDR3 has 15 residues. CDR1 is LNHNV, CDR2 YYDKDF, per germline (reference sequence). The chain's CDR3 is CATSRGTSGSYEQYF. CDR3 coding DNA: TGTGCCACCAGCAGAGGGACTAGCGGATCCTACGAGCAGTACTTC.

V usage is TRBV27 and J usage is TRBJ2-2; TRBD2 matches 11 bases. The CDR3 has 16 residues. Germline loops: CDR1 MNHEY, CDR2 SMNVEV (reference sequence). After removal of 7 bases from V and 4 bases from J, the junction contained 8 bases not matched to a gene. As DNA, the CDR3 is TGTGCCAGCATATCACTAGCGGGAGCTACCACCGGGGAGCTGTTTTTT. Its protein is CASISLAGATTGELFF.

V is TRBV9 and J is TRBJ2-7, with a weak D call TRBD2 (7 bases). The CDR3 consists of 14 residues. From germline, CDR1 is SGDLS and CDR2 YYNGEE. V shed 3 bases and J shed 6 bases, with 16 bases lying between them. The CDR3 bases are TGTGCCAGCAGCGGGGGAGGGGGAGACGGCGAGCAGTACTTC. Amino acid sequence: CASSGGGGDGEQYF.

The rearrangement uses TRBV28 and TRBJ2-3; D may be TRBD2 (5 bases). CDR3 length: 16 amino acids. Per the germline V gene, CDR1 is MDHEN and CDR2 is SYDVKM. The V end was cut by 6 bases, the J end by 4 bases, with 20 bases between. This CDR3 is CASSKPTGRGADTQYF. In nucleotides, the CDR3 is TGTGCCAGCAGCAAACCTACGGGAAGAGGCGCAGATACGCAGTATTTT.

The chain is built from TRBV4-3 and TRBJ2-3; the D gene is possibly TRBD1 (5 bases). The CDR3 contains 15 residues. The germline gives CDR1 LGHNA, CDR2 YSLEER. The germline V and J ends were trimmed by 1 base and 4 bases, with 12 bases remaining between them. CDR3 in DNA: TGCGCCAGCAGCCAAGGTGGGGCAGGAGCAGATACGCAGTATTTT. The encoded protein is CASSQGGAGADTQYF.

CDR3 bases: TGTGCCAGCAGCTTACCCTTGACAGGAGCCCCGCGATTGGAAAAACTGTTTTTT. Its protein product is CASSLPLTGAPRLEKLFF. The chain recombines TRBV7-9 with TRBJ1-4, with D perhaps matching TRBD1 (6 bases). Germline lookup yields CDR1 SEHNR and CDR2 FQNEAQ (reference sequence). Trimming pared 2 bases from V and 8 bases from J, leaving 24 bases between. The CDR3 runs to 18 residues.

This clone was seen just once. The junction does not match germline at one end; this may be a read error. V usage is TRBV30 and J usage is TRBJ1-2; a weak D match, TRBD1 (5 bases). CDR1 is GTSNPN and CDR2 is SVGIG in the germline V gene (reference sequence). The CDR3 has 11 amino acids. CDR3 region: CAAGGLGGYIF. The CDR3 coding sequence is TGTGCGGCGGGGGGACTTGGTGGCTACATCTTC.

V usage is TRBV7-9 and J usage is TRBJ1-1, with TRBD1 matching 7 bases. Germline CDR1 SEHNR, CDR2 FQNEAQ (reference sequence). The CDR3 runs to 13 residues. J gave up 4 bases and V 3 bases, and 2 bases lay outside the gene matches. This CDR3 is CASSFKGATEAFF. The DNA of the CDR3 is TGTGCCAGCAGCTTCAAGGGGGCCACTGAAGCTTTCTTT. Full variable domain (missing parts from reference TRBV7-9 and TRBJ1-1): DTGVSQNPRHKITKRGQNVTFRCDPISEHNRLYWYRQTLGQGPEFLTYFQNEAQLEKSRLLSDRFSAERPKGSFSTLEIQRTEQGDSAMYLCASSFKGATEAFFGQGTRLTVV.

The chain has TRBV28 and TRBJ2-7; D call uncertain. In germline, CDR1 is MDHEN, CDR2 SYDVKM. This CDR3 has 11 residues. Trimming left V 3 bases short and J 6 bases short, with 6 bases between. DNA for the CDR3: TGTGCCAGCAGTTTCAACGGCGAGCAGTACTTC. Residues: CASSFNGEQYF.

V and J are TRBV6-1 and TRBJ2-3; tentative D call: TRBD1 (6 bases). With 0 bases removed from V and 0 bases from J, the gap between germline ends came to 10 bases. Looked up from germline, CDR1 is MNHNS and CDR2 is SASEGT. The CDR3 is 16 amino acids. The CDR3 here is CASSEAGTTSTDTQYF. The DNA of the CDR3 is TGTGCCAGCAGTGAAGCCGGGACAACTAGCACAGATACGCAGTATTTT.

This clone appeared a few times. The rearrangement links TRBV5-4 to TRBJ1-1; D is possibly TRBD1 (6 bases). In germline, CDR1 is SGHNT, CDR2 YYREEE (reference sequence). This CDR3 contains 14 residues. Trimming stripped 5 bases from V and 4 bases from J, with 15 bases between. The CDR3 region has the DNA TGTGCCAGCAGTCTCGGGAGGGGGAGCACTGAAGCTTTCTTT. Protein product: CASSLGRGSTEAFF.

CDR3 sequence: CASSESLAGAEQYF. In nucleotides, the CDR3 is TGCGCCAGCAGTGAGTCTTTAGCCGGCGCCGAGCAGTACTTC. The V and J genes are TRBV10-1 and TRBJ2-7, with D hard to call. The V end was cut by 0 bases, the J end by 6 bases, with 12 bases between. The CDR3 has 14 amino acids. Germline V lookup: CDR1 WNHNN, CDR2 SYGVQD (reference sequence).

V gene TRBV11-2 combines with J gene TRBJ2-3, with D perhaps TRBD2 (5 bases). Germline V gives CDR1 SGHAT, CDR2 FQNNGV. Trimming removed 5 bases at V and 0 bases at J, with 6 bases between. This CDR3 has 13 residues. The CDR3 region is CASSSGSTDTQYF. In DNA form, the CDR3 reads TGTGCCAGCAGCAGCGGTAGCACAGATACGCAGTATTTT. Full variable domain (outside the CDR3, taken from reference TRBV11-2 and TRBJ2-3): EAGVAQSPRYKIIEKRQSVAFWCNPISGHATLYWYQQILGQGPKLLIQFQNNGVVDDSQLPKDRFSAERLKGVDSTLKIQPAKLEDSAVYLCASSSGSTDTQYFGPGTRLTVL.

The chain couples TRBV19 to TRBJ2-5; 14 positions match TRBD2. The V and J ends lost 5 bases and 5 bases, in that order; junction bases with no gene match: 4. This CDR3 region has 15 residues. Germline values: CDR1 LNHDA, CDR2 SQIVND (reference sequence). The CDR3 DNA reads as TGTGCCAGTAGTGGAAGGACTAGCGGGGGGGAGACCCAGTACTTC. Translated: CASSGRTSGGETQYF.

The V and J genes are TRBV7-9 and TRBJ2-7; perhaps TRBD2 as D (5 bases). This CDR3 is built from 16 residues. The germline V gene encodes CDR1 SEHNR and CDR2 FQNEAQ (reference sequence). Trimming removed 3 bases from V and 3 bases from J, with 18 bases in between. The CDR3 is CASSFASGGPLYEQYF. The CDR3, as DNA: TGTGCCAGCAGCTTCGCCTCGGGCGGGCCTCTCTACGAGCAGTACTTC. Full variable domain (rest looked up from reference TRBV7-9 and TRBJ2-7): DTGVSQNPRHKITKRGQNVTFRCDPISEHNRLYWYRQTLGQGPEFLTYFQNEAQLEKSRLLSDRFSAERPKGSFSTLEIQRTEQGDSAMYLCASSFASGGPLYEQYFGPGTRLTVT.

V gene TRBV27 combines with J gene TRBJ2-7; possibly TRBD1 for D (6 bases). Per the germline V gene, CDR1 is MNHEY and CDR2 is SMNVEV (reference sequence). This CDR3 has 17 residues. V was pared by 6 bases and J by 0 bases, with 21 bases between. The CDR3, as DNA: TGTGCCAGCAGCCCTCACCGCTTAGACAGGAGCTCCTACGAGCAGTACTTC. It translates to CASSPHRLDRSSYEQYF.

For the CDR3, the DNA is TGCAGCGTTGAGGGGACAGGGGATGAGCAGTTCTTC. Encoded protein: CSVEGTGDEQFF. The chain carries TRBV29-1 and TRBJ2-1, with 10 bases fitting TRBD1. Germline-derived CDR1 and CDR2 are SQVTM and ANQGSEA. The CDR3 spans 12 residues. The ends lost 3 bases at V and 8 bases at J; junction bases unmatched: 1.

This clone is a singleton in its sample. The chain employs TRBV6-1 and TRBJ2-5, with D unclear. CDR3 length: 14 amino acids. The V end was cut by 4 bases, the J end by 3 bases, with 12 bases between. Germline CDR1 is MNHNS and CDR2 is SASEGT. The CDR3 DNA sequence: TGTGCCAGCAGTGGACACTCCTCGGAAGAGACCCAGTACTTC. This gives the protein CASSGHSSEETQYF.

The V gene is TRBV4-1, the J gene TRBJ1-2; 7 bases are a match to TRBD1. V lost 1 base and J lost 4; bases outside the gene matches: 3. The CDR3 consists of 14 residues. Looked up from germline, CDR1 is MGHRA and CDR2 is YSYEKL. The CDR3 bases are TGCGCCAGCAGCCAAGGGGGGGACAGCTATGGCTACACCTTC. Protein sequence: CASSQGGDSYGYTF.

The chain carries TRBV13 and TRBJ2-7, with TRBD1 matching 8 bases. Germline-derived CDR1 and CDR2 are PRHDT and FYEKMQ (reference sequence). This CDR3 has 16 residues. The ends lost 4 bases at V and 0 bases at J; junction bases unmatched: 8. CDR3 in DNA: TGTGCCAGCAGCTCGACAGGGGAGGCCCCCTCCTACGAGCAGTACTTC. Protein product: CASSSTGEAPSYEQYF. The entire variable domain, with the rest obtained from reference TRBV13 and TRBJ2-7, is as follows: AAGVIQSPRHLIKEKRETATLKCYPIPRHDTVYWYQQGPGQDPQFLISFYEKMQSDKGSIPDRFSAQQFSDYHSELNMSSLELGDSALYFCASSSTGEAPSYEQYFGPGTRLTVT.

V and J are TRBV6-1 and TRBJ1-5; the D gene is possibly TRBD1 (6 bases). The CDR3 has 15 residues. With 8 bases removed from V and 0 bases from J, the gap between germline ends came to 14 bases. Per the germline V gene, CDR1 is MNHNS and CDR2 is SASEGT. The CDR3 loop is CASEQGPSSNQPQHF. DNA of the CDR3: TGTGCCAGCGAACAGGGTCCTTCTAGCAATCAGCCCCAGCATTTT.